Listed here are 20 T cell receptor beta chains from one sample, sequenced in a study of glioma-infiltrating T cells. The iRepertoire nested amplicon-rescue multiplex PCR amplified TCR alpha and beta CDR3s from RNA. TCRdb analysed the multiplex PCR reads with MiXCR anew, one entry per CDR3 protein. The sample records some 180,000 distinct CDR3 sequences, 30% to 40% being singletons. Sequencing was performed on glioma tissue, nonneoplastic brain tissue, or PBMCs (not recorded which). The receptor source for this set is a human donor with low-grade glioma or glioblastoma, undergoing nonglioma brain surgery, or in good health (not recorded which).

The V and J genes are TRBV11-1 and TRBJ2-5; D remains unclear. Between the trimmed V and J ends, which lost 7 bases and 0 bases, there was a span of 6 bases. The germline V gene has CDR1 SGHAT and CDR2 FQDESV (reference sequence). This CDR3 is built from 12 residues. CDR3 sequence reads: CASISNQETQYF. As DNA, the CDR3 is TGTGCCAGCATCTCAAACCAAGAGACCCAGTACTTC.

This clonotype was seen many times. The chain has TRBV4-3 and TRBJ2-7, with a possible D match to TRBD1 (7 bases). Trimming removed 0 bases from V and 5 bases from J, with 14 bases in between. CDR1 is LGHNA, CDR2 YSLEER, per germline. This CDR3 region has 15 residues. The CDR3 DNA reads as TGCGCCAGCAGCCAAGATTTAACAGGGGAGGACGAGCAGTACTTC. Its protein is CASSQDLTGEDEQYF.

This clonotype has a handful of counts. J is TRBJ2-1 and V is TRBV3-1; D possibly corresponds to TRBD2 (6 bases). The CDR3 consists of 15 residues. Germline values: CDR1 LGHDT, CDR2 YNNKEL (reference sequence). With 4 bases removed from V and 1 base from J, the gap between germline ends came to 11 bases. This CDR3 reads CASSRAGLSYNEQFF. Here the CDR3 DNA reads TGTGCCAGCAGCCGCGCGGGACTGTCCTACAATGAGCAGTTCTTC.

V gene TRBV5-6 combines with J gene TRBJ2-2; D perhaps matches TRBD2 (6 bases). This CDR3 region has 13 residues. The V gene lost 4 bases and the J gene lost 6 bases, with 10 bases spanning the gap. Germline V lookup: CDR1 SGHDT, CDR2 YYEEEE. CDR3 coding DNA: TGTGCCAGCAGCGCGACTAGGGCCGGGGAGCTGTTTTTT. Protein product: CASSATRAGELFF.

Concerning this clonotype itself: Germline is not matched at one junction end, which may reflect a read error. V usage is TRBV27 and J usage is TRBJ1-2, with no clear D. The CDR3 loop spans 11 amino acids. In germline, CDR1 is MNHEY, CDR2 SMNVEV (reference sequence). As DNA, the CDR3 is TGTGCCAGCACTAATAACTATGGTTACACCTTC. It is translated as CASTNNYGYTF.

This clonotype was found many times. The chain has TRBV6-2 or TRBV6-3 and TRBJ1-5; 10 bases map to TRBD1. In germline, CDR1 is MNHEY, CDR2 SVGEGT. V dropped 8 bases and J dropped 5; count of bases not matched to a gene: 6. The CDR3 is made up of 14 amino acids. The CDR3 DNA follows: TGTGCCAGCTCTAGAGGGACAGGGGATCAGCCCCAGCATTTT. Protein product: CASSRGTGDQPQHF.

This clonotype was counted at least ten times. V usage is TRBV20-1 and J usage is TRBJ2-1; 12 bases fit TRBD2. Germline V CDR1 and CDR2: DFQATT, SNEGSKA (reference sequence). The CDR3 is made up of 15 amino acids. With 6 bases clipped from V and 0 bases from J, the junction kept 3 bases outside the gene matches. The CDR3 DNA reads TGCAGTGCCACTAGCGGGGGGAGCTCCTACAATGAGCAGTTCTTC. As protein: CSATSGGSSYNEQFF.

This clonotype came up many times. The chain uses TRBV20-1 and TRBJ2-1; D call uncertain. Between the trimmed V and J ends, which lost 5 bases and 5 bases, there was a span of 13 bases. This CDR3 contains 13 residues. The germline gives CDR1 DFQATT, CDR2 SNEGSKA (reference sequence). The CDR3 region has the DNA TGCAGTGCTGACCGTCCGAGAGACAATGAGCAGTTCTTC. Its translation is CSADRPRDNEQFF.

About this clonotype: This clone may be a read error of a much larger clone one base away. The chain uses TRBV4-2 and TRBJ2-7, with D uncertain. CDR1 LGHNA and CDR2 YNFKEQ come from the germline V gene. The length of the CDR3 is 14 residues. CDR3: CARSQGRLGYEQYF. CDR3 nucleotides: TGTGCCAGAAGCCAAGGCCGCCTAGGGTACGAGCAGTACTTC.

This clonotype showed up many times. The rearrangement links TRBV4-1 to TRBJ2-1; D might be TRBD2 (6 bases). V was trimmed by 1 base and J by 4 bases, leaving 14 bases between them. Germline values: CDR1 MGHRA, CDR2 YSYEKL. The CDR3 runs 16 residues. The CDR3 reads CASSQGAAGGYNEQFF. The DNA of the CDR3 is TGCGCCAGCAGCCAAGGGGCAGCCGGGGGTTACAATGAGCAGTTCTTC.

This chain joins TRBV27 and TRBJ2-7; D possibly matches TRBD1 or TRBD2 (7 bases each). V shed 5 bases and J shed 7 bases, with 21 bases lying between them. Germline V lookup: CDR1 MNHEY, CDR2 SMNVEV (reference sequence). The CDR3 extends over 15 amino acids. In DNA, the CDR3 is TGTGCCAGCAGTGCAGGGCAGGGGGGGTACAATGAGCAGTACTTC. Its translation: CASSAGQGGYNEQYF.

The chain recombines TRBV6-5 with TRBJ2-1; 8 nucleotides line up with TRBD1. Unmatched junction bases numbered 8, after V lost 2 bases and J lost 8 bases. The CDR3 is made up of 15 amino acids. The germline gives CDR1 MNHEY, CDR2 SVGAGI. Written as DNA, the CDR3 is TGTGCCAGCAGTTACCAGACAGGGGTATCCTATGAGCAGTTCTTC. It codes for CASSYQTGVSYEQFF.

This clonotype was counted ten times or more. The chain couples TRBV29-1 to TRBJ1-1, with 11 bases fitting TRBD1. V shed 7 bases, J shed 4 bases, and the junction held 5 bases outside the gene matches. This CDR3 has 13 residues. Germline loops: CDR1 SQVTM, CDR2 ANQGSEA. DNA for the CDR3: TGCAGCGGGCAGGGGACAGGGGGCACTGAAGCTTTCTTT. This gives the protein CSGQGTGGTEAFF.

Comments on this clonotype: Possible read error: a much larger clone is one base away. The J gene is TRBJ1-1, the V gene TRBV5-1; a possible D gene is TRBD1 (5 bases). Germline V gene lookup returns CDR1 SGHRS and CDR2 YFSETQ. This CDR3 contains 14 residues. Trimming pared 6 bases from V and 5 bases from J, leaving 17 bases between. The CDR3 is CASMLGGVGTEAFF. The CDR3 DNA sequence: TGCGCCAGCATGCTCGGGGGGGTCGGGACTGAAGCTTTCTTT.

Of note for this clonotype: A junction end diverges from the germline sequence, so it may reflect a read error. The chain recombines TRBV3-1 with TRBJ1-5, with 7 positions matching TRBD1. The CDR3 totals 14 residues. Looked up from germline, CDR1 is LGHDT and CDR2 is YNNKEL (reference sequence). Written as DNA, the CDR3 is TGTGCCAGCAGTTGGGGACAGTACAATCAGCCCCAGCATTTC. This gives the protein CASSWGQYNQPQHF.

This clonotype was picked up a small number of times. The chain recombines TRBV5-6 with TRBJ1-5; D gene ambiguous. CDR3 length equals 13 residues. Trimming stripped 1 base from V and 7 bases from J, with 9 bases between. Germline assignment: CDR1 SGHDT and CDR2 YYEEEE. The CDR3: CASSLMGRQPQHF. The CDR3 nucleotides read TGTGCCAGCAGCTTGATGGGCCGGCAGCCCCAGCATTTT.

In the case of this clonotype: An end of the junction does not agree with germline; a read error may underlie this. The chain carries TRBV18 and TRBJ1-1; 7 bases line up with TRBD1. The CDR3 spans 15 residues. Germline values: CDR1 KGHSH, CDR2 LQKENI. Here the CDR3 DNA reads TGTGCCATCTCATCAGTCACAGGGGTGAACACTGAAGCTTTCTTT. It yields the protein CAISSVTGVNTEAFF.

This clonotype was seen a handful of times. The chain couples TRBV19 to TRBJ2-7; D is uncertain. CDR3 size: 17 residues. Trimming stripped 3 bases from V and 5 bases from J, with 23 bases between. CDR1 and CDR2 from the germline V gene are LNHDA and SQIVND (reference sequence). CDR3 coding DNA: TGTGCCAGTAGTATCTCCCTCGGAGATATGACGTTCCACGAGCAGTACTTC. Its protein is CASSISLGDMTFHEQYF.

This rearrangement joins TRBV2 to TRBJ2-1; the D gene is possibly TRBD2 (6 bases). Trimming pared 8 bases from V and 0 bases from J, leaving 11 bases between. CDR3 length: 14 residues. In germline, CDR1 is SNHLY, CDR2 FYNNEI. CDR3 region: CASERGTSYNEQFF. The CDR3 DNA reads as TGTGCCAGCGAGCGCGGGACCTCCTACAATGAGCAGTTCTTC.

There are many counts of this clonotype. This chain links TRBV20-1 with TRBJ1-2; 8 bases map to TRBD1. With 5 bases clipped from V and 2 bases from J, the junction kept 10 bases outside the gene matches. Germline V lookup: CDR1 DFQATT, CDR2 SNEGSKA (reference sequence). The CDR3 is 15 residues long. CDR3 DNA: TGCAGTGCTCATGACAGGGGCGACGTCAACTATGGCTACACCTTC. This translates into CSAHDRGDVNYGYTF.